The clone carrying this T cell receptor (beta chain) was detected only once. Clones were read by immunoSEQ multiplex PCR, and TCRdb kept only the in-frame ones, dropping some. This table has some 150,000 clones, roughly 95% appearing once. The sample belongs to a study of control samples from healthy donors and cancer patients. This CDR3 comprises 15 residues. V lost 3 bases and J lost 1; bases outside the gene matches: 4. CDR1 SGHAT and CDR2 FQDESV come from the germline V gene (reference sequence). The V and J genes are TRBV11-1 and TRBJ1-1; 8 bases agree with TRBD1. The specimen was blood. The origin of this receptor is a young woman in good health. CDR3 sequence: CASSLGGTGNTEAFF. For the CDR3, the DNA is TGTGCCAGCAGCTTGGGGGGGACAGGGAACACTGAAGCTTTCTTT.